Listed below are T cell receptor beta chains from one sample, sequenced in a study of blood T cell repertoires in COVID-19. Assay used: immunoSEQ multiplex PCR; TCRdb lists only in-frame clones, some missing. The sample records about 480,000 clones, approximately 90% being singletons. Sequenced input: PBMCs or T cells enriched from blood (not recorded which). These receptors all stem from a woman aged 55-69 years who had recovered from COVID-19. The CDR3 runs from the conserved cysteine through the conserved F or W. Each record gives: CDR3 length, V gene, J gene, D gene, clone size, CDR3 protein, CDR3 DNA. The D gene is left open where the match is weak. Clone size is stated in some rows and not others, as once, few, many or a class when expanded.

18	TRBV27	TRBJ1-3	-	-	CASSLSGQLRFSGNTIYF	TGTGCCAGCAGTTTATCGGGGCAGCTCCGCTTCTCTGGAAACACCATATATTTT
15	TRBV18	TRBJ1-5	-	-	CASSPGAGINQPQHF	TGTGCCAGCTCACCGGGCGCGGGGATCAATCAGCCCCAGCATTTT
21	TRBV3-1/TRBV3-2	TRBJ2-1	TRBD2	-	CASSQDYLGGGVFLSYNEQFF	TGTGCCAGCAGCCAGGACTATTTGGGCGGGGGGGTATTCTTGTCCTACAATGAGCAGTTCTTC
11	TRBV4-1	TRBJ1-1	-	few	CASSGAVGAFF	TGCGCCAGCAGCGGGGCAGTGGGAGCTTTCTTT
17	TRBV18	TRBJ1-4	-	-	CASSPITGPTTNEKLFF	TGTGCCAGCTCACCAATTACAGGGCCCACAACTAATGAAAAACTGTTTTTT
13	TRBV11-2	TRBJ1-1	-	-	CASSLQLNTEAFF	TGTGCCAGCAGCCTCCAGTTGAACACTGAAGCTTTCTTT
17	TRBV24-1	TRBJ1-1	-	-	CATSDLQKKGEYNEAFF	TGTGCCACCAGTGATTTGCAAAAGAAGGGGGAATACAATGAAGCTTTCTTT
13	TRBV5-1	TRBJ2-1	TRBD2	few	CASTIAGGNEQFF	TGCGCCAGCACCATAGCGGGGGGGAATGAGCAGTTCTTC
12	TRBV5-6	TRBJ2-3	-	-	CASRSAGDTQYF	TGTGCCAGCAGATCCGCAGGGGATACGCAGTATTTT
14	TRBV10-3	TRBJ2-7	TRBD2	-	CAISETLGGYEQYF	TGTGCCATCAGTGAGACGCTGGGAGGGTACGAGCAGTACTTC
15	TRBV19	TRBJ2-2	TRBD1	-	CASSLGQGYTGELFF	TGTGCCAGTAGCTTGGGACAGGGGTACACCGGGGAGCTGTTTTTT
17	TRBV25-1	TRBJ2-3	TRBD2	-	CASSERGTSGSTDTQYF	TGTGCCAGCAGTGAAAGGGGAACTAGCGGAAGCACAGATACGCAGTATTTT
13	TRBV3-1/TRBV3-2	TRBJ2-1	-	-	CASSIQGSHEQFF	TGTGCCAGCAGCATCCAGGGTAGTCATGAGCAGTTCTTC
15	TRBV2	TRBJ1-2	TRBD1	-	CASNPRGQYNYGYTF	TGTGCCAGCAACCCCCGGGGACAGTACAACTATGGCTACACCTTC
14	TRBV6-5	TRBJ2-1	-	few	CASRDGGITGWQFF	TGTGCCAGCCGAGACGGGGGGATTACAGGGTGGCAGTTCTTC
15	TRBV5-1	TRBJ1-3	-	-	CASSSGPREGNTIYF	TGCGCCAGCAGCTCGGGCCCGAGGGAGGGAAACACCATATATTTT
15	TRBV9	TRBJ1-3	-	-	CASSSRTDSGNTIYF	TGTGCCAGCAGCAGCCGGACAGACTCTGGAAACACCATATATTTT